The 25 T cell receptor beta chains in this list originate from one sample, sequenced in a study of blood T cells in healthy people across ages. A sample-barcoded 5' primer and a J-beta primer mix were used in a second PCR of roughly 7 to 12 cycles. A single record per CDR3 protein comes from TCRdb applying MiXCR to the 5' RACE reads. This sample carries fewer than 650,000 distinct CDR3 sequences, over 25% of them seen once, and the ten largest clones take over 3.5%. The same data also went into a second study, on T cells of mothers and their children.

Sequenced material: blood. These receptors all come from a boy between 2 and 10 years old in good health.

This clonotype was seen a few times. The rearrangement joins TRBV7-2 to TRBJ1-4; TRBD1 matches at 9 bases. The V and J ends lost 6 bases and 1 base, in that order; junction bases with no gene match: 9. The CDR3 loop spans 17 amino acids. Germline values: CDR1 SGHTA, CDR2 FQGNSA. In DNA form, the CDR3 reads TGTGCCAGCAGTCAGGGACAGGGACGATTAACTAATGAAAAACTGTTTTTT. Translated: CASSQGQGRLTNEKLFF.

This clonotype was counted a few times. The V call is TRBV5-1, the J call TRBJ2-1; 7 bases are shared with TRBD2. The CDR3 contains 15 residues. Germline-derived CDR1 and CDR2 are SGHRS and YFSETQ. V shed 4 bases, J shed 3 bases, and the junction held 7 bases outside the gene matches. The CDR3 sequence is CASSPQAGFYNEQFF. The CDR3 DNA reads TGCGCCAGCAGCCCTCAAGCGGGGTTCTACAATGAGCAGTTCTTC.

J is TRBJ2-5 and V is TRBV28; no reliable D call. The J call is doubtful: the DNA matches TRBJ2-7 better. There are 15 residues in the CDR3. Germline CDR1 is MDHEN and CDR2 is SYDVKM. CDR3 sequence (DNA): TGTGCCAGCAGTTTAGGAGAGAAGAGCTCCTACGAGCAGTACTTC. Amino acids: CASSLGEKSSYEQYF.

V and J are TRBV27 and TRBJ1-4, with D hard to call. Trimming shortened V by 3 bases and J by 3 bases, and 8 bases separated the two germline ends. CDR1 and CDR2 from the germline V gene are MNHEY and SMNVEV (reference sequence). The CDR3 sequence is 14 residues long. The CDR3 loop is CASSLRHPNEKLFF. The CDR3 DNA reads as TGTGCCAGCAGTTTGAGGCATCCTAATGAAAAACTGTTTTTT. The full variable domain, with the rest looked up from reference TRBV27 and TRBJ1-4, is EAQVTQNPRYLITVTGKKLTVTCSQNMNHEYMSWYRQDPGLGLRQIYYSMNVEVTDKGDVPEGYKVSRKEKRNFPLILESPSPNQTSLYFCASSLRHPNEKLFFGSGTQLSVL.

V usage is TRBV6-1 and J usage is TRBJ1-1, with a tentative D call TRBD1 (6 bases). V was cut by 4 bases and J by 3 bases, with 27 bases left in between. Looked up from germline, CDR1 is MNHNS and CDR2 is SASEGT. The CDR3 is 19 amino acids. This CDR3 is CASSGSGVLPGASDTEAFF. Here the CDR3 DNA reads TGTGCCAGCAGTGGATCAGGGGTTCTACCGGGCGCATCGGACACTGAAGCTTTCTTT.

The chain has TRBV5-1 and TRBJ1-1; D is unclear. V was pared by 4 bases and J by 5 bases, with 12 bases between. The CDR3 is made up of 13 amino acids. The germline gives CDR1 SGHRS, CDR2 YFSETQ. The CDR3 region is CASSPTLRTEAFF. The CDR3 coding sequence is TGCGCCAGCAGCCCTACCCTTAGGACTGAAGCTTTCTTT.

The chain combines TRBV11-2 with TRBJ1-1, with 7 positions matching TRBD1. Germline V gene sequence: CDR1 SGHAT, CDR2 FQNNGV. The CDR3 is 13 residues long. The V segment lost 5 bases and the J segment 11 bases; nucleotides outside the gene matches: 11. CDR3 nucleotide sequence: TGTGCCAGCAGCGGCCGGGACAGCAACCAGGCTTTCTTT. It translates to CASSGRDSNQAFF. Filled out from reference TRBV11-2 and TRBJ1-1, the complete variable domain reads EAGVAQSPRYKIIEKRQSVAFWCNPISGHATLYWYQQILGQGPKLLIQFQNNGVVDDSQLPKDRFSAERLKGVDSTLKIQPAKLEDSAVYLCASSGRDSNQAFFGQGTRLTVV.

The V and J genes are TRBV7-9 and TRBJ2-1, with 7 bases aligning to TRBD2. The CDR3 covers 16 residues. Germline-derived CDR1 and CDR2 are SEHNR and FQNEAQ (reference sequence). V dropped 5 bases and J dropped 3; count of bases not matched to a gene: 10. The CDR3 spells CASSVIGGTYYNEQFF. The CDR3 DNA follows: TGTGCCAGCAGCGTAATCGGGGGGACTTACTACAATGAGCAGTTCTTC.

The rearrangement uses TRBV29-1 and TRBJ2-7, with D hard to call. This CDR3 region has 12 residues. V dropped 4 bases and J dropped 2 bases, with 9 bases sitting between them. Per germline, CDR1 SQVTM and CDR2 ANQGSEA. DNA of the CDR3: TGCAGCGTTGTTACGGCGGCCTACGAGCAGTACTTC. The encoded protein is CSVVTAAYEQYF.

The chain employs TRBV7-9 and TRBJ1-1, with D possibly TRBD1 on 5 matching bases. Germline V lookup: CDR1 SEHNR, CDR2 FQNEAQ (reference sequence). V was trimmed by 3 bases and J by 4 bases, leaving 12 bases between them. The CDR3 length is 14 residues. The CDR3 DNA follows: TGTGCCAGCAGCTTGGGGACTGCTCTCACTGAAGCTTTCTTT. Its translation: CASSLGTALTEAFF.

V usage is TRBV7-8 and J usage is TRBJ2-7; TRBD1 matches at 7 bases. Unmatched junction bases numbered 4, after V lost 7 bases and J lost 1 base. The germline CDR1 and CDR2 sequences are SGHVS and FQNEAQ. The CDR3 spans 13 residues. CDR3 in amino acids: CASTTGDSYEQYF. In DNA form, the CDR3 reads TGTGCCAGCACCACAGGGGATTCCTACGAGCAGTACTTC.

CDR3 protein: CASSQDQGANSPLHF. The CDR3, as DNA: TGCGCCAGCAGCCAAGATCAGGGGGCCAATTCACCCCTCCACTTT. The chain links TRBV4-3 to TRBJ1-6, with TRBD1 identical over 8 bases. Germline V lookup: CDR1 LGHNA, CDR2 YSLEER. Trimming took 0 bases from V and 7 from J; bases not matched to a gene: 2. CDR3 length equals 15 residues.

Comments on this clonotype: At one end, the junction sequence differs from germline, possibly due to a read error. V usage is TRBV7-9 and J usage is TRBJ2-2; D is undetermined. In germline, CDR1 is SEHNR, CDR2 FQNEAQ (reference sequence). The CDR3 is made up of 12 amino acids. CDR3 region: CTSSLETGELFF. The CDR3, as DNA: TGTACCAGCAGCTTAGAAACCGGGGAGCTGTTTTTT. Based on the CDR3 plus reference TRBV7-9 and TRBJ2-2, the full variable domain is DTGVSQNPRHKITKRGQNVTFRCDPISEHNRLYWYRQTLGQGPEFLTYFQNEAQLEKSRLLSDRFSAERPKGSFSTLEIQRTEQGDSAMYLCTSSLETGELFFGEGSRLTVL.

J is TRBJ1-5 and V is TRBV6-6; 7 nucleotides line up with TRBD1. CDR1 is MNHNY and CDR2 is SVGAGI in the germline V gene (reference sequence). With 5 bases clipped from V and 9 bases from J, the junction kept 13 bases outside the gene matches. The CDR3 totals 15 residues. As DNA, the CDR3 is TGTGCCAGCAGTAGTCTTAGGGGGCAGAGTCGGCCCCAGCATTTT. Its protein is CASSSLRGQSRPQHF.

The V and J genes are TRBV5-1 and TRBJ1-2; possible D gene TRBD1, 5 bases. The germline CDR1 and CDR2 sequences are SGHRS and YFSETQ. CDR3 size: 19 residues. V lost 0 bases to trimming and J lost 2 bases, with 23 bases between them. The CDR3 spells CASSLAGIYAGDSNYGYTF. The CDR3, as DNA: TGCGCCAGCAGCTTGGCCGGGATATACGCGGGGGACTCAAACTATGGCTACACCTTC. The whole variable domain, remainder taken from reference TRBV5-1 and TRBJ1-2, is KAGVTQTPRYLIKTRGQQVTLSCSPISGHRSVSWYQQTPGQGLQFLFEYFSETQRNKGNFPGRFSGRQFSNSRSEMNVSTLELGDSALYLCASSLAGIYAGDSNYGYTFGSGTRLTVV.

The gene calls are TRBV27 and TRBJ2-3; D unclear. The CDR3 loop spans 14 amino acids. The V gene's germline CDR1 is MNHEY and CDR2 SMNVEV (reference sequence). V gave up 2 bases and J gave up 9 bases, with 15 bases separating them. This CDR3 is CASSLGSIGWTQYF. CDR3 in DNA: TGTGCCAGCAGTTTAGGGTCCATTGGTTGGACGCAGTATTTT.

This chain links TRBV30 with TRBJ2-7; 11 bases fit TRBD1. The length of the CDR3 is 14 residues. Germline V CDR1 and CDR2: GTSNPN, SVGIG (reference sequence). The J segment lost 4 bases and the V segment lost 3 bases, leaving 5 bases of the junction unmatched. CDR3 protein: CAWSGTGGGYEQYF. CDR3 bases: TGTGCCTGGAGCGGGACAGGGGGTGGGTACGAGCAGTACTTC. The entire variable domain, with the rest obtained from reference TRBV30 and TRBJ2-7, is as follows: SQTIHQWPATLVQPVGSPLSLECTVEGTSNPNLYWYRQAAGRGLQLLFYSVGIGQISSEVPQNLSASRPQDRQFILSSKKLLLSDSGFYLCAWSGTGGGYEQYFGPGTRLTVT.

This clonotype was recorded a few times. The V call is TRBV29-1, the J call TRBJ1-2; 11 bases line up with TRBD1. V was clipped by 7 bases and J by 7 bases; unmatched bases: 8. The CDR3 has 13 residues. Germline CDR1 SQVTM, CDR2 ANQGSEA. The CDR3 is CSAGEGQGGGYTF. The CDR3 coding sequence is TGCAGCGCCGGAGAGGGACAGGGGGGTGGCTACACCTTC. Drawing the rest from reference TRBV29-1 and TRBJ1-2, the complete variable domain is SAVISQKPSRDICQRGTSLTIQCQVDSQVTMMFWYRQQPGQSLTLIATANQGSEATYESGFVIDKFPISRPNLTFSTLTVSNMSPEDSSIYLCSAGEGQGGGYTFGSGTRLTVV.

The chain recombines TRBV12-3 or TRBV12-4 with TRBJ1-2; TRBD1 is a possible D gene (5 bases). This CDR3 contains 12 residues. Trimming pared 3 bases from V and 7 bases from J, leaving 9 bases between. CDR3 in DNA: TGTGCCAGCAGTTTGGGGGAAATTGGCTACACCTTC. This encodes CASSLGEIGYTF.

This clonotype occurred a few times. This rearrangement joins TRBV29-1 to TRBJ2-1; possible D gene TRBD2, 7 bases. This CDR3 is built from 12 residues. Germline loops: CDR1 SQVTM, CDR2 ANQGSEA. Deletions cut 4 bases from V and 8 bases from J, with 12 bases between. The CDR3 loop reads CSVGGGRYEQFF. For the CDR3, the DNA is TGCAGCGTTGGGGGGGGGCGATATGAGCAGTTCTTC.

J is TRBJ2-1 and V is TRBV19; TRBD2 agrees at 14 bases. This CDR3 spans 18 amino acids. CDR1 LNHDA and CDR2 SQIVND come from the germline V gene (reference sequence). The CDR3 DNA is TGTTCTGTTTCTGGGACTAGCGGGAGTTGGATACCTAGCAATGAGCAGTTCTTC. It translates to CSVSGTSGSWIPSNEQFF.

This clonotype was seen only a few times. The V call is TRBV10-2, the J call TRBJ2-1, with TRBD2 matching 8 bases. The V gene end was trimmed by 2 bases and the J gene end by 5 bases; junction bases not matched to a gene: 5. There are 15 residues in the CDR3. From germline, CDR1 is WSHSY and CDR2 SAAADI. CDR3 DNA: TGCGCCAGCAGTGAGCTCACTAGCGGAAACAATGAGCAGTTCTTC. Encoded protein: CASSELTSGNNEQFF.

The rearrangement links TRBV6-5 to TRBJ2-5, with TRBD1 identical over 8 bases. The J call could be wrong; TRBJ2-7 is a better fit for the DNA end. The CDR3 totals 15 residues. Per germline, CDR1 MNHEY and CDR2 SVGAGI. The CDR3 region has the DNA TGTGCCAGCAGTTATAGCCCAGGGGGCATCTACGAGCAGTACTTC. Amino acids: CASSYSPGGIYEQYF.

The V call is TRBV20-1, the J call TRBJ2-5, with D perhaps TRBD1 or TRBD2 (6 bases each). The CDR3 loop spans 11 amino acids. Per germline, CDR1 DFQATT and CDR2 SNEGSKA (reference sequence). V was clipped by 8 bases and J by 5 bases, with 12 bases between them. CDR3 sequence (DNA): TGCAGTAGGTGGAGGGGGGAGACCCAGTACTTC. Translation: CSRWRGETQYF.

This clonotype was picked up a small number of times. The rearrangement joins TRBV29-1 to TRBJ2-3; D gene unclear. Germline assignment: CDR1 SQVTM and CDR2 ANQGSEA. CDR3 length: 12 amino acids. V lost 4 bases and J 0 bases, leaving 5 bases between the germline ends. Here the CDR3 reads CSVVSSTDTQYF. The CDR3, as DNA: TGCAGCGTTGTAAGTAGCACAGATACGCAGTATTTT.